This T cell receptor beta chain comes out of a study of early T cells in non-severe SARS-CoV-2 infection. Study summary: Bulk RNA isolated from unsorted whole blood underwent sequencing; chains were not paired. Study findings and constraints: Using VDJdb, the matching emphasized anti-spike CD8 responses while missing private and CD4 specificities.

CDR1 and CDR2 (germline): PRHDT, FYEKMQ (reference sequence). The ends were cut back, 4 bases at V and 4 bases at J, with 7 bases in the middle. This CDR3 region has 13 residues. This clonotype has only a few counts. Its antigen is currently unknown. Attachment of unique molecular identifiers was made to individual cDNA molecules. MiXCR, applied by TCRdb to the 5' RACE reads, yields one record per CDR3 protein. The repertoire has tens of thousands of distinct CDR3 sequences, 9.5% to 13% of them found once; the top ten carry approximately 2.6%. The rearrangement links TRBV13 to TRBJ2-2, with D possibly TRBD1 on 5 matching bases. Sequencing was done on a sample of whole blood. The clonotype comes from an adult who was a healthcare worker with PCR-confirmed SARS-CoV-2 infection or an uninfected control (not recorded which). CDR3 in DNA: TGTGCCAGCAGCTCGACAGCCACCGGGGAGCTGTTTTTT. It translates to CASSSTATGELFF.